This TCR beta chain derives from a study of graft-versus-host responses after intestinal transplantation. Study-wide background: Multivisceral, liver-intestinal, or isolated intestinal transplants were given to recipients. All recipients were given anti-thymocyte globulin induction, and tacrolimus and steroids were then administered for 3 to 4 years.

Sequenced by immunoSEQ multiplex PCR; TCRdb stores in-frame clones only, minus some. The sample contains 65,000 to 90,000 clones, roughly 90% of which appear only once. Germline V gene lookup returns CDR1 MGHRA and CDR2 YSYEKL. V lost 1 base, J lost 4 bases, and 18 bases lay in between. CDR3 size: 17 residues. Worth noting for this clone: No antigen is known for it.

The sequencing here drew on unstimulated CD8+ T cells sorted from spleen or lymph node cells, taken before intestinal transplant. The rearrangement links TRBV4-1 to TRBJ2-3, with D maybe TRBD1 (8 bases). The clonotype comes from a human donor who received an intestinal transplant. CDR3 nucleotide sequence: TGCGCCAGCAGCCAAGTGTTGGAACAGGGGGGGCCAGATACGCAGTATTTT. Translation: CASSQVLEQGGPDTQYF.